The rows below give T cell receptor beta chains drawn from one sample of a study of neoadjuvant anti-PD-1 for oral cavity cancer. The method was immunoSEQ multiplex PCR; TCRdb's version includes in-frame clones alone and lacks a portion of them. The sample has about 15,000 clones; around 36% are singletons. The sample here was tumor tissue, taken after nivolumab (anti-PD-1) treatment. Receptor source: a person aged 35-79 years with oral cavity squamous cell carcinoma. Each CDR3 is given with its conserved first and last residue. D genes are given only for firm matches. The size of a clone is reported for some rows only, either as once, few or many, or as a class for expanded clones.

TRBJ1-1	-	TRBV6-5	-	TGTGCCAGCCCTACGGGCCAGAGGAACGCTGAAGCTTTCTTT	CASPTGQRNAEAFF
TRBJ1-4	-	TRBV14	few	TGTGCCAGCAGCCAAGATCTAGGCGGGTATGAAAAACTGTTTTTT	CASSQDLGGYEKLFF
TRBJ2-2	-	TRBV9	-	TGTGCCAGCAGCGTAGATCCGAAATTGAACACCGGGGAGCTGTTTTTT	CASSVDPKLNTGELFF
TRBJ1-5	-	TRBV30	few	TGTGCCTGGAGAGAAAAGGGGTCCATTCAGCCCCAGCATTTT	CAWREKGSIQPQHF
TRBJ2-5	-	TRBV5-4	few	TGTGCCAGCAGCTTGGTTTCCGGAGGGGAGACCCAGTACTTC	CASSLVSGGETQYF
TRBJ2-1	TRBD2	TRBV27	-	TGTGCCAGCAGTTCTCAGACTAGCGGGGGAGGGAATGAGCAGTTCTTC	CASSSQTSGGGNEQFF
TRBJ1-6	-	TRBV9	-	TGTGCCAGCAGCGTAGACGGGGATGGTTATAATTCACCCCTCCACTTT	CASSVDGDGYNSPLHF
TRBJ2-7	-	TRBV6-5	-	TGTGCCAGCAGTAGACAGATTTACTACGAGCAGTACTTC	CASSRQIYYEQYF
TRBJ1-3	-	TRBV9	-	TGTGCCAGCAGCGTATCGACGGGAACCATATATTTT	CASSVSTGTIYF
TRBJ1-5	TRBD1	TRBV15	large	TGTGCCACCAGCAGCGACAGGGCGAGGCCCCAGCATTTT	CATSSDRARPQHF
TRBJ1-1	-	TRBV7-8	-	TGTGCCAGCAGCTTAGTTCAGGGGTGGAACACTGAAGCTTTCTTT	CASSLVQGWNTEAFF
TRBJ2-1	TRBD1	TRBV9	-	TGTGCCAGCTCGACCGGCCCGGACAGGGGGTTCTACAATGAGCAGTTCTTC	CASSTGPDRGFYNEQFF
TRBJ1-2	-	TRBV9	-	TGTGCCAGCAGCGTAGGGGTAGGGTATGGCTACACCTTC	CASSVGVGYGYTF
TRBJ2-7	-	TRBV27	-	TGTGCCAGCAGTTTATCGGGCGTGCAGGTCCTCAAGAGGGAGCAGTACTTC	CASSLSGVQVLKREQYF
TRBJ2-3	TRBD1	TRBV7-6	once	TGTGCCAGCAGCTTTGGGCAGGGGGCAGGGGTTAGCACAGATACGCAGTATTTT	CASSFGQGAGVSTDTQYF
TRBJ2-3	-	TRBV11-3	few	TGTGCCAGCAGCTTAGGCGACAGCCCCCGCACAGATACGCAGTATTTT	CASSLGDSPRTDTQYF
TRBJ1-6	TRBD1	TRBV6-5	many	TGTGCCAGCAGTTTCGGGACAGCCTATAATTCACCCCTCCACTTT	CASSFGTAYNSPLHF
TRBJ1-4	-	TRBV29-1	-	TGCAGCGTTGAAAAATTGGGACCCAATAATGAAAAACTGTTTTTT	CSVEKLGPNNEKLFF
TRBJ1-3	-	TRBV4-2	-	TGTGCCAGCAGCCTTCAGAGGGGGACACCGGCTGGAAACACCATATATTTT	CASSLQRGTPAGNTIYF
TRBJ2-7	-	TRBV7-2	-	TGTGCCAGCAGGGCCTACGAGCAGTACTTC	CASRAYEQYF
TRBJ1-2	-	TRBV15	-	TGTGCCACCAGCAGAGATTTAGGGGCGGACTATGGCTACACCTTC	CATSRDLGADYGYTF
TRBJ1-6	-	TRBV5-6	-	TGTGCCAGCAGCTTGGCGGACCTAAGTTCACCCCTCCACTTT	CASSLADLSSPLHF
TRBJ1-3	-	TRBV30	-	TGTGCCTGGAGTGAAGGGGGAAACACCATATATTTT	CAWSEGGNTIYF
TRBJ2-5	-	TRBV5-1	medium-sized	TGCGCCAGCAGCTTGGAACAAGAGACCCAGTACTTC	CASSLEQETQYF
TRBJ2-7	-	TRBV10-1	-	TGCGCCAGCAGTGATGGGCCCTACGAGCAGTACTTC	CASSDGPYEQYF
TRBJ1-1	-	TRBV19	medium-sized	TGTGCCAGTAGTATTCAGGGGAACACTGAAGCTTTCTTT	CASSIQGNTEAFF
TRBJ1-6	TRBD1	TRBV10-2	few	TGCGCCAGCAGTGATGGGACAGACAATTCACCCCTCCACTTT	CASSDGTDNSPLHF
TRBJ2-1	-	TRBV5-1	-	TGCGCCAGCAGCCCACGGCCCCGGGGGAGTAATGAGCAGTTCTTC	CASSPRPRGSNEQFF
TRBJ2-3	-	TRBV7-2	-	TGTGCCAGCAGCTTAGCGGGGGGGCTTGCGGATACGCAGTATTTT	CASSLAGGLADTQYF
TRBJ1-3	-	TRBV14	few	TGTGCCAGCAGCCAAGTGAGGGGCTCTGGAAACACCATATATTTT	CASSQVRGSGNTIYF
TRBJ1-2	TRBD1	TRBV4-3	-	TGCGCCAGCAGCCAAGATCCCATGACAGGGGCCGGCTACACCTTC	CASSQDPMTGAGYTF
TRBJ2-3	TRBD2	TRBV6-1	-	TGTGCCAGCAGTGTTCTGGCGGGGGGGACAGATACGCAGTATTTT	CASSVLAGGTDTQYF
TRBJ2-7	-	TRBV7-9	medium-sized	TGTGCCAGCAGCCGGGCTTTAACCGAGCAGTACTTC	CASSRALTEQYF
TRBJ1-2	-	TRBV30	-	TGTGCCTGGAGTAGACAGAGCTATGGCTACACCTTC	CAWSRQSYGYTF
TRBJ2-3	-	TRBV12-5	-	TGTGCTAGTGGTTGGTCCAGAGAGAGCACAGATACGCAGTATTTT	CASGWSRESTDTQYF
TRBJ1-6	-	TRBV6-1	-	TGTGCCAGCAGCTACAGGAAGGGCTCACCCCTCCACTTT	CASSYRKGSPLHF
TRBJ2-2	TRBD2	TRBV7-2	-	TGTGCCAGCAGCTATACTAGCGCCGACACCGGGGAGCTGTTTTTT	CASSYTSADTGELFF
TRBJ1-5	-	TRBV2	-	TGTGCCAGCAGGGGGGAGGGGACCCAAAATCAGCCCCAGCATTTT	CASRGEGTQNQPQHF
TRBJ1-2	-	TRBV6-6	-	TGTGCCAGCAACCAAAACCCCGCCTACAACTATGGCTACACCTTC	CASNQNPAYNYGYTF
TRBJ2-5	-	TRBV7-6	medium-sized	TGTGCCAGCAGCCTCCCGACAGCGGAGACCCAGTACTTC	CASSLPTAETQYF
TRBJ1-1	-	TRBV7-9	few	TGTGCCAGCAGCCCTGGGCTGGGGTTGAACACTGAAGCTTTCTTT	CASSPGLGLNTEAFF